The 20 T cell receptor beta chains below were found in one sample sequenced in a study of T cells in Graves' hyperthyroidism and ophthalmopathy. Regions amplified from RNA transcripts were the TCR beta CDR3 regions. During a first-round RT-PCR of the TCR CDR3, the HTBI primer set was used. TCRdb ran MiXCR on the multiplex PCR reads and lists one entry per CDR3 protein. This sample carries under 450,000 distinct CDR3 sequences, roughly 14% of them seen once, and the ten largest clones take 20% to 25%. The source material was blood. These receptors came from a man aged 25 to 40 with Graves' hyperthyroidism that later progressed to Graves' ophthalmopathy.

The J gene is TRBJ1-5, the V gene TRBV19; 7 positions match TRBD1. The CDR3 contains 15 residues. CDR1 and CDR2 from the germline V gene are LNHDA and SQIVND (reference sequence). V lost 3 bases, J lost 5 bases, and 7 bases stayed unmatched. CDR3 in amino acids: CASSISRGGYQPQHF. The CDR3 nucleotides read TGTGCCAGTAGTATTTCCAGGGGGGGCTATCAGCCCCAGCATTTT.

This chain joins TRBV9 and TRBJ1-3; D might be TRBD1 (5 bases). V shed 4 bases and J shed 3 bases, with 14 bases lying between them. The CDR3 sequence is 15 residues long. Germline V lookup: CDR1 SGDLS, CDR2 YYNGEE. CDR3 sequence: CASSPSPRVGNTIYF. The CDR3 nucleotides read TGTGCCAGCAGCCCCTCACCCAGGGTTGGAAACACCATATATTTT. Looking up the rest from reference TRBV9 and TRBJ1-3 gives the full variable domain: DSGVTQTPKHLITATGQRVTLRCSPRSGDLSVYWYQQSLDQGLQFLIQYYNGEERAKGNILERFSAQQFPDLHSELNLSSLELGDSALYFCASSPSPRVGNTIYFGEGSWLTVV.

This chain links TRBV7-8 with TRBJ2-7; TRBD1 or TRBD2 may be the D gene (5 bases each). The V and J ends lost 5 bases and 2 bases respectively, with 19 bases between them. CDR3 length equals 16 residues. CDR1 is SGHVS and CDR2 is FQNEAQ in the germline V gene. CDR3 coding DNA: TGTGCCAGCAGCCCCCCGATTGGCAGGGAGCCCTACGAGCAGTACTTC. It specifies CASSPPIGREPYEQYF. The full variable domain, completed using reference TRBV7-8 and TRBJ2-7, is GAGVSQSPRYKVAKRGQDVALRCDPISGHVSLFWYQQALGQGPEFLTYFQNEAQLDKSGLPSDRFFAERPEGSVSTLKIQRTQQEDSAVYLCASSPPIGREPYEQYFGPGTRLTVT.

This clonotype has at least ten counts. The chain is built from TRBV6-1 and TRBJ1-1, with a possible D match to TRBD1 (5 bases). Trimming stripped 3 bases from V and 4 bases from J, with 9 bases between. Germline V gene lookup returns CDR1 MNHNS and CDR2 SASEGT. The CDR3 contains 13 residues. The CDR3 DNA is TGTGCCAGCAGTGATGGGGCTGGCACTGAAGCTTTCTTT. Protein sequence: CASSDGAGTEAFF.

This clonotype has ten or more counts. V and J are TRBV11-2 and TRBJ2-1, with a tentative D call TRBD1 (6 bases). The germline V gene encodes CDR1 SGHAT and CDR2 FQNNGV. V was clipped by 1 base and J by 7 bases, with 11 bases between them. The CDR3 sequence is 14 residues long. CDR3 bases: TGTGCCAGCAGCTTAGTGCAGGGGTTAAATGAGCAGTTCTTC. Protein: CASSLVQGLNEQFF.

This clonotype turned up a few times. The J gene is TRBJ2-2, the V gene TRBV6-1, with D possibly being TRBD1 (6 bases). The CDR3 covers 15 residues. Germline V CDR1 and CDR2: MNHNS, SASEGT. V dropped 6 bases and J dropped 0 bases, with 11 bases sitting between them. CDR3 protein: CASRETGANTGELFF. CDR3 coding DNA: TGTGCCAGCAGGGAGACAGGAGCGAACACCGGGGAGCTGTTTTTT.

This clonotype was detected a few times. The rearrangement uses TRBV3-1 and TRBJ2-6; the D is unclear. Trimming took 0 bases from V and 0 from J, leaving 3 bases between them. The CDR3 has 15 amino acids. CDR1 LGHDT and CDR2 YNNKEL come from the germline V gene (reference sequence). CDR3 DNA sequence: TGTGCCAGCAGCCAAGACCGCTCTGGGGCCAACGTCCTGACTTTC. Its protein is CASSQDRSGANVLTF.

The V gene is TRBV6-4, the J gene TRBJ1-2; D might be TRBD1 (5 bases). The CDR3 has 13 residues. CDR1 MRHNA and CDR2 SNTAGT come from the germline V gene. The ends were cut back, 4 bases at V and 2 bases at J, with 8 bases in the middle. CDR3 loop: CASSAGDNYGYTF. The CDR3 region has the DNA TGTGCCAGCAGTGCTGGGGACAACTATGGCTACACCTTC.

There are many counts of this clonotype. The rearrangement joins TRBV2 to TRBJ1-5; TRBD1 is a possible D gene (5 bases). The CDR3 spans 15 residues. Germline V gives CDR1 SNHLY, CDR2 FYNNEI. V shed 7 bases and J shed 6 bases, with 19 bases lying between them. CDR3 in DNA: TGTGCCAGCACCTGGGGGGGGGATATCGGTCAGCCCCAGCATTTT. Translation: CASTWGGDIGQPQHF.

There are many counts of this clonotype. The genes are TRBV12-3 or TRBV12-4 and TRBJ1-5; D gene unclear. This CDR3 has 14 residues. The V and J ends lost 5 bases and 7 bases respectively, with 15 bases between them. CDR3: CASSPPLRWQPQHF. As DNA, the CDR3 is TGTGCCAGCAGTCCGCCGCTTAGGTGGCAGCCCCAGCATTTT.

This rearrangement joins TRBV3-1 to TRBJ1-2; D is unresolved. The CDR3 has 12 amino acids. Germline V lookup: CDR1 LGHDT, CDR2 YNNKEL (reference sequence). Trimming took 4 bases from V and 8 from J, leaving 11 bases between them. The CDR3 reads CASSRRLEGYTF. CDR3 nucleotide sequence: TGTGCCAGCAGCCGCAGGCTGGAGGGCTACACCTTC.

To note about this clonotype: The conserved closing phenylalanine or tryptophan is absent in this CDR3, likely reflecting a read error. The CDR3: CASSFGGGETQYS. Here the CDR3 DNA reads TGTGCCAGCAGTTTCGGGGGGGGGGAGACCCAGTACTCC. V usage is TRBV12-3 or TRBV12-4 and J usage is TRBJ2-5; 8 positions match TRBD2. There are 13 residues in the CDR3. The V gene end was trimmed by 3 bases and the J gene end by 5 bases; junction bases not matched to a gene: 2.

Notes on this clonotype: This may come from a read error, since a much larger clone is one base off. The chain is built from TRBV6-5 and TRBJ2-1; 12 positions agree with TRBD1. Trimming removed 4 bases from V and 6 bases from J; junction bases left unmatched: 10. The germline V gene encodes CDR1 MNHEY and CDR2 SVGAGI. The CDR3 loop spans 17 amino acids. As DNA, the CDR3 is TGTGCCAGCAGTTTAGTGGGGGGGACAGGGGGCATCAATGAGCAGTTCTTC. It yields the protein CASSLVGGTGGINEQFF.

The chain has TRBV7-6 and TRBJ2-5; no reliable D call. This CDR3 spans 12 amino acids. Germline CDR1 SGHVS, CDR2 FNYEAQ. V lost 6 bases, J lost 2 bases, and 7 bases lay in between. CDR3 DNA: TGTGCCAGCAGTGTGGAACAAGAGACCCAGTACTTC. The encoded protein is CASSVEQETQYF.

The genes are TRBV11-3 and TRBJ1-1; 7 bases fit TRBD1. CDR3 length: 14 amino acids. Germline-derived CDR1 and CDR2 are SGHNT and YENEEA. V was clipped by 7 bases and J by 0 bases; unmatched bases: 5. The CDR3, as DNA: TGTGCCAGCAACTTGGGGACAGTGAACACTGAAGCTTTCTTT. It translates to CASNLGTVNTEAFF.

This clonotype was counted at least ten times. The gene calls are TRBV7-9 and TRBJ1-5; TRBD1 agrees at 8 bases. CDR3 length equals 15 residues. CDR1 and CDR2 from the germline V gene are SEHNR and FQNEAQ (reference sequence). J was trimmed by 4 bases and V by 5 bases; bases with no gene match: 7. CDR3 sequence: CASSQNTGGNQPQHF. CDR3 DNA sequence: TGTGCCAGCAGCCAAAACACAGGGGGAAATCAGCCCCAGCATTTT.

The gene calls are TRBV5-6 and TRBJ2-3; TRBD1 agrees at 9 bases. J was trimmed by 0 bases and V by 4 bases; bases with no gene match: 6. Germline V gene data show CDR1 as SGHDT and CDR2 as YYEEEE. There are 16 residues in the CDR3. The CDR3 DNA reads TGTGCCAGCAGCCTGACAGGGGGTATCAGCACAGATACGCAGTATTTT. Amino acids: CASSLTGGISTDTQYF.

This clonotype came up many times. The chain joins TRBV13 to TRBJ1-6; D uncertain. The CDR3 runs to 14 residues. Trimming shortened V by 0 bases and J by 13 bases, and 13 bases separated the two germline ends. Germline V gene data show CDR1 as PRHDT and CDR2 as FYEKMQ (reference sequence). The CDR3 nucleotides read TGTGCCAGCAGCTTAGGACTCCTCGCAGGTCCCCTCCACTTT. Amino acid sequence: CASSLGLLAGPLHF.

This clonotype showed up many times. The chain is built from TRBV7-9 and TRBJ1-2; TRBD1 agrees at 10 bases. Germline CDR1 is SEHNR and CDR2 is FQNEAQ (reference sequence). The trim removed 5 bases at V and 5 bases at J, leaving 8 bases unmatched. The CDR3 is 15 residues long. In DNA, the CDR3 is TGTGCCAGCAGCCCGGGACAGGGGCGTTTATATGGCTACACCTTC. Its translation is CASSPGQGRLYGYTF.

This clonotype was detected ten times or more. The chain links TRBV3-1 to TRBJ2-7, with 10 bases matching TRBD2. This CDR3 spans 15 amino acids. Germline V CDR1 and CDR2: LGHDT, YNNKEL (reference sequence). The ends lost 0 bases at V and 6 bases at J; junction bases unmatched: 5. The CDR3 loop is CASSQDPASGGEQYF. CDR3 bases: TGTGCCAGCAGCCAAGATCCGGCTAGCGGGGGCGAGCAGTACTTC.